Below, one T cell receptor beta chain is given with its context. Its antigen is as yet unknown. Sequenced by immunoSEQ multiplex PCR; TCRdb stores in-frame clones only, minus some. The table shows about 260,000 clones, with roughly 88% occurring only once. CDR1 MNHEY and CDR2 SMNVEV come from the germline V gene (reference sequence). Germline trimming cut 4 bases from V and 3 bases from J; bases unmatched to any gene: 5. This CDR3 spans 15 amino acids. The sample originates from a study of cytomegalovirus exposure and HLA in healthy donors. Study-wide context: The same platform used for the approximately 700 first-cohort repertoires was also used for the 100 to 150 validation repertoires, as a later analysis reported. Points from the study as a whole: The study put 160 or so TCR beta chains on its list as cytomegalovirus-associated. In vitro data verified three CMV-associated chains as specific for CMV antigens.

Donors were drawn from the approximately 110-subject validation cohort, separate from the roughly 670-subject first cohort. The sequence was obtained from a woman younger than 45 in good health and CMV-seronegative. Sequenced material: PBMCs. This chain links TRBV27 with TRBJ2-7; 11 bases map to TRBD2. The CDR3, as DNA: TGTGCCAGCAGTTCCCTAGCGGGAGGAAACTACGAGCAGTACTTC. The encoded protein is CASSSLAGGNYEQYF.